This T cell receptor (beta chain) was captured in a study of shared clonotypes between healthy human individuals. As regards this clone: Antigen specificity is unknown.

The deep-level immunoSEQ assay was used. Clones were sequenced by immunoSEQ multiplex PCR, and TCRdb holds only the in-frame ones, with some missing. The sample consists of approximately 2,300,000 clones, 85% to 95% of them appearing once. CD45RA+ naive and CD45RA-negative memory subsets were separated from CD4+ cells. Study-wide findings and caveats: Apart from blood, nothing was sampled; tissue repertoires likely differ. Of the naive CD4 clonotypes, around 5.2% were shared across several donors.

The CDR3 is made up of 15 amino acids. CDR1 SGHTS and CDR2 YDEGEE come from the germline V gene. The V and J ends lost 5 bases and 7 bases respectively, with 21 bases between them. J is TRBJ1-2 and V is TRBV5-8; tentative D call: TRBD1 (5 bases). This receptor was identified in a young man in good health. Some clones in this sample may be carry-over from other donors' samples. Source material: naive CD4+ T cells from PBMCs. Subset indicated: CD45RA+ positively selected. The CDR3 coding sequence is TGTGCCAGCAGTTACGGGGGGGACCGATTGGGTGGCTACACCTTC. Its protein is CASSYGGDRLGGYTF.